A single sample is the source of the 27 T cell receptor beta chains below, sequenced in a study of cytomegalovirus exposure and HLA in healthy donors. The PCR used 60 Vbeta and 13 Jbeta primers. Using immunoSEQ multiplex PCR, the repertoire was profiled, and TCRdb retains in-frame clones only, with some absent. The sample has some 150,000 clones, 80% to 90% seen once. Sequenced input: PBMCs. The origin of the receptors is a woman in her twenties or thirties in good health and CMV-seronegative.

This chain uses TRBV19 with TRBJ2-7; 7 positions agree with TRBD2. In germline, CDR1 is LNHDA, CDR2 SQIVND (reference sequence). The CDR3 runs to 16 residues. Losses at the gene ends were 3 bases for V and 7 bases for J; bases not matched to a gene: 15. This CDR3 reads CASSMFGTTSLGEQYF. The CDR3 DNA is TGTGCCAGTAGTATGTTCGGGACTACCTCACTCGGTGAGCAGTACTTC.

The CDR3 protein is CATSRDPLIRAELGYEQYF. The DNA for the CDR3 is TGTGCCACCAGCAGAGATCCCCTAATCCGAGCGGAGCTAGGCTACGAGCAGTACTTC. The chain joins TRBV15 to TRBJ2-7; D possibly corresponds to TRBD2 (5 bases). Trimming removed 0 bases from V and 3 bases from J, with 24 bases in between. This CDR3 is 19 amino acids long. From germline, CDR1 is LNHNV and CDR2 YYDKDF (reference sequence).

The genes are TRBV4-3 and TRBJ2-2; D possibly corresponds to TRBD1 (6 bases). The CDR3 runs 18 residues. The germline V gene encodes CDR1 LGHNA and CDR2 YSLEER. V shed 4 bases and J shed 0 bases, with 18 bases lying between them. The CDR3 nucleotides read TGCGCCAGCAGCCGAAGCCCTGGGGGACATCCGAACACCGGGGAGCTGTTTTTT. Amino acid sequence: CASSRSPGGHPNTGELFF.

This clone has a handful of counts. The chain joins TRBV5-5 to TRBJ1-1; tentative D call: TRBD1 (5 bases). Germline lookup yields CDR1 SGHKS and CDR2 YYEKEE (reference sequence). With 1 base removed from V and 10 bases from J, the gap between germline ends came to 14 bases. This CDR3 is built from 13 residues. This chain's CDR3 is CASSLWGGVAAFF. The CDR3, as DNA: TGTGCCAGCAGCTTGTGGGGGGGGGTTGCAGCTTTCTTT.

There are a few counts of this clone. CDR3 region: CASSQDYGLSASYEQYF. The CDR3 nucleotides are TGCGCCAGCAGCCAAGATTACGGACTGAGCGCCTCCTACGAGCAGTACTTC. The rearrangement uses TRBV4-3 and TRBJ2-7; D is perhaps TRBD2 (5 bases). The CDR3 spans 17 residues. V was trimmed by 0 bases and J by 0 bases, leaving 15 bases between them. Per germline, CDR1 LGHNA and CDR2 YSLEER.

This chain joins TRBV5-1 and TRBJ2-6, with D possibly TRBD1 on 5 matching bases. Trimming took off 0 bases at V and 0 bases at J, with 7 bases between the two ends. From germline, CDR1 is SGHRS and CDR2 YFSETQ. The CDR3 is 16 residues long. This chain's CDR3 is CASSLDRSSGANVLTF. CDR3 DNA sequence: TGCGCCAGCAGCTTGGACAGGAGCTCTGGGGCCAACGTCCTGACTTTC.

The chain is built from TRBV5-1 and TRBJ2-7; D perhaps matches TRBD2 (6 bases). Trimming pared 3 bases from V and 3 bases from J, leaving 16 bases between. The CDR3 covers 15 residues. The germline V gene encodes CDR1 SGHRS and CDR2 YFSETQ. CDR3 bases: TGCGCCAGCAGCTCATATGCGGGGTCGGGCTACGAGCAGTACTTC. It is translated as CASSSYAGSGYEQYF.

DNA of the CDR3: TGTGCCAGCAGCTTGAGGTCAGGGCCCACCCGAGATACGCAGTATTTT. This sequence encodes CASSLRSGPTRDTQYF. The chain recombines TRBV5-4 with TRBJ2-3; D is perhaps TRBD1 (5 bases). Trimming took off 1 base at V and 5 bases at J, with 17 bases between the two ends. This CDR3 spans 16 amino acids. Per germline, CDR1 SGHNT and CDR2 YYREEE (reference sequence).

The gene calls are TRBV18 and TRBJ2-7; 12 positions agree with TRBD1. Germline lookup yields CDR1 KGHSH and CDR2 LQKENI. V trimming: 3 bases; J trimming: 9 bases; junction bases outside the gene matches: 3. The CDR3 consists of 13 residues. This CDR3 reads CASSPGTGGVQYF. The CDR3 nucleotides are TGTGCCAGCTCACCCGGGACAGGGGGCGTGCAGTACTTC.

In nucleotides, the CDR3 is TGTGCCAGCAGCTTAGTGACTAGGGCCCTCTTCAATGAGCAGTTCTTC. Its translation: CASSLVTRALFNEQFF. The chain joins TRBV7-8 to TRBJ2-1; D may be TRBD2 (6 bases). Germline V CDR1 and CDR2: SGHVS, FQNEAQ. This CDR3 region has 16 residues. Trimming took off 1 base at V and 6 bases at J, with 16 bases between the two ends.

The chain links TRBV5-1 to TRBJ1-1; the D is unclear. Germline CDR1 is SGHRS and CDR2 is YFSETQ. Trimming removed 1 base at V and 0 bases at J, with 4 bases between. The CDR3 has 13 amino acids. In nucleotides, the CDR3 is TGCGCCAGCAGCTTGTTAGTGAACACTGAAGCTTTCTTT. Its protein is CASSLLVNTEAFF. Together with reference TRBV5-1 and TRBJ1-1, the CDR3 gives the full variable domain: KAGVTQTPRYLIKTRGQQVTLSCSPISGHRSVSWYQQTPGQGLQFLFEYFSETQRNKGNFPGRFSGRQFSNSRSEMNVSTLELGDSALYLCASSLLVNTEAFFGQGTRLTVV.

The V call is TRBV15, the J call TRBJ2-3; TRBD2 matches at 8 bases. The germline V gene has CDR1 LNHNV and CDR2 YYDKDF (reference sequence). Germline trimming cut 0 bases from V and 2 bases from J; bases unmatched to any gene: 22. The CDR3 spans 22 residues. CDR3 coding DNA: TGTGCCACCAGCAGAGATCGTGCTAGCGGGTATATGTATGTGGATAACACAGATACGCAGTATTTT. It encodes CATSRDRASGYMYVDNTDTQYF.

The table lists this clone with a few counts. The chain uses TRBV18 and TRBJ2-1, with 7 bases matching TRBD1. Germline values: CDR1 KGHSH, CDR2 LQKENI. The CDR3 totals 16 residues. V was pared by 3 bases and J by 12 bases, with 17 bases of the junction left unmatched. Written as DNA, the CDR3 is TGTGCCAGCTCACCTCGGGACAGTGCTATGGGGCGGGTGCAGTTCTTC. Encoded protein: CASSPRDSAMGRVQFF.

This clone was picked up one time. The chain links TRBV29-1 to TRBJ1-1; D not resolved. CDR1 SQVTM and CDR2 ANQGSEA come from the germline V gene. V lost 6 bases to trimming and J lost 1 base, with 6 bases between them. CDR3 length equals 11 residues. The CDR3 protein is CSVRQNTEAFF. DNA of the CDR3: TGCAGCGTCCGACAGAACACTGAAGCTTTCTTT.

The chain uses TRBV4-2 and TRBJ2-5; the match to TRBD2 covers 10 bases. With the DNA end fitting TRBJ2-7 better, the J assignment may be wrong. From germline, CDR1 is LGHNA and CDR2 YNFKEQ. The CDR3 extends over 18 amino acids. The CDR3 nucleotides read TGTGCCAGCAGCCAAGACCCCCTAGCGGGAGAACTCTTTTACGAGCAGTACTTC. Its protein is CASSQDPLAGELFYEQYF.

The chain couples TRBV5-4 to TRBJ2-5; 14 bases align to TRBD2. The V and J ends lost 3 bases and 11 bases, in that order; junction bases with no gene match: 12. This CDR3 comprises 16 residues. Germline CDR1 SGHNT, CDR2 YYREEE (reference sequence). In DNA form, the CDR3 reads TGTGCCAGCAGCTCCGAGGGACTAGCGGGAGTGGGGGAGCAGTACTTC. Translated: CASSSEGLAGVGEQYF.

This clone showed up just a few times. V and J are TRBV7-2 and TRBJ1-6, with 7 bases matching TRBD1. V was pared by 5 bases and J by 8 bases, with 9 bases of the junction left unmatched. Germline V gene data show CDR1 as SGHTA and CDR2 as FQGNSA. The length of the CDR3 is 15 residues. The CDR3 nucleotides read TGTGCCAGCAGCCAGCAGGGGGGACGGCATTCACCCCTCCACTTT. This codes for CASSQQGGRHSPLHF.

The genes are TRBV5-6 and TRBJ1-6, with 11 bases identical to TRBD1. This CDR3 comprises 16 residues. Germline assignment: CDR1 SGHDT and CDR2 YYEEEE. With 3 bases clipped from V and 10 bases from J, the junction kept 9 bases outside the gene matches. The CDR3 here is CASSYRGQGARSPLHF. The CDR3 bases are TGTGCCAGCAGCTATAGAGGACAGGGGGCGCGGTCACCCCTCCACTTT.

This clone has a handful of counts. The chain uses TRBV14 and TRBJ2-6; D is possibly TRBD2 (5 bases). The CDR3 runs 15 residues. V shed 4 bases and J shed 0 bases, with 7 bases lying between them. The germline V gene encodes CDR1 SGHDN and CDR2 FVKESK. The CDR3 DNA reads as TGTGCCAGCAGCCTTGGGAGCTCTGGGGCCAACGTCCTGACTTTC. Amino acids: CASSLGSSGANVLTF.

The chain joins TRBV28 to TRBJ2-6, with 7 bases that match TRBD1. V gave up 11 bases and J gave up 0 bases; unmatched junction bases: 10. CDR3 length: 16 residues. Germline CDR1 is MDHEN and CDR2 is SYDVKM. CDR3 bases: TGTGCCTCAAGGACAGGCGGACTCTCTGGGGCCAACGTCCTGACTTTC. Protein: CASRTGGLSGANVLTF.

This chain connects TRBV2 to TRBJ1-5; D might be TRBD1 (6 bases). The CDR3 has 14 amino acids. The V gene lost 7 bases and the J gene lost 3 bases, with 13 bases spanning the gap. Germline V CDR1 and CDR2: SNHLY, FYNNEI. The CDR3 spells CASTRTENNQPQHF. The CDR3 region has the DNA TGTGCCAGCACAAGGACAGAAAACAATCAGCCCCAGCATTTT.

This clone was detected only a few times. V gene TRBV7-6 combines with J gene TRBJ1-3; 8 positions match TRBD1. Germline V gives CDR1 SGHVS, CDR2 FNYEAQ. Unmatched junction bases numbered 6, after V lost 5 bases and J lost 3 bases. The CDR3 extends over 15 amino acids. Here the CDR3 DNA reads TGTGCCAGCAGCCCTGGACAGGGACTTGGAAACACCATATATTTT. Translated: CASSPGQGLGNTIYF.

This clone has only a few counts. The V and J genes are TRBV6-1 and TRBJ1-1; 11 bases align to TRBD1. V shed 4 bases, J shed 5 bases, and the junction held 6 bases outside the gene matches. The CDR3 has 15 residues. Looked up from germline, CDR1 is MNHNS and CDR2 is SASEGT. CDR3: CASSGRTGGQTEAFF. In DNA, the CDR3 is TGTGCCAGCAGTGGGAGGACAGGGGGCCAAACTGAAGCTTTCTTT.

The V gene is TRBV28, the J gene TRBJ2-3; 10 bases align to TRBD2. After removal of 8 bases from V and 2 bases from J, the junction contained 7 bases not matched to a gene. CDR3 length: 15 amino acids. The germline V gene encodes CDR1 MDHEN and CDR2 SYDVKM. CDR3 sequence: CASPPAGGDTDTQYF. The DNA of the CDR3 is TGTGCCAGCCCTCCAGCGGGAGGGGACACAGATACGCAGTATTTT.

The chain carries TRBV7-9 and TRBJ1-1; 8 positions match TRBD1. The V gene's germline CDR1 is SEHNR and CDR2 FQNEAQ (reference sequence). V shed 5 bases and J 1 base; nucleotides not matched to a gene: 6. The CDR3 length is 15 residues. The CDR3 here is CASSPNTGGNTEAFF. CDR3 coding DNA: TGTGCCAGCAGCCCAAACACAGGGGGGAACACTGAAGCTTTCTTT.

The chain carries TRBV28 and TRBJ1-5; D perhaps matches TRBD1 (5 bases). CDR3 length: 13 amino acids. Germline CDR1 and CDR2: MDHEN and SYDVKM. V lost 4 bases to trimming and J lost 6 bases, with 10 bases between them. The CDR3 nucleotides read TGTGCCAGCAGTTACGGGGGGAGTCAGCCCCAGCATTTT. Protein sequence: CASSYGGSQPQHF.

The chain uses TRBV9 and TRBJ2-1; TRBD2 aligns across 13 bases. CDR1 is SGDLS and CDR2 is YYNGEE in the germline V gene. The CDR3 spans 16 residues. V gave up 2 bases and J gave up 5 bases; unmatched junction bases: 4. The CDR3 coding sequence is TGTGCCAGCAGCGTCCTACTAGCGGGAGGGGACAATGAGCAGTTCTTC. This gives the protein CASSVLLAGGDNEQFF. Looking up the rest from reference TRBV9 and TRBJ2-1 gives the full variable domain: DSGVTQTPKHLITATGQRVTLRCSPRSGDLSVYWYQQSLDQGLQFLIQYYNGEERAKGNILERFSAQQFPDLHSELNLSSLELGDSALYFCASSVLLAGGDNEQFFGPGTRLTVL.